This T cell receptor (beta chain) is drawn from a study of shared clonotypes between healthy human individuals (dated by TCRdb to 2018 to 2020). Concerning the study at large: The cohort comprised a couple of women and three men aged 18 to 49 years. Per donor, three plates each were used for CD4 naive and CD4 memory, two for CD8 naive, and one for CD8 memory. Leukapheresis yielded between about 0.9 and 10 billion PBMCs per donor. To estimate repertoire size and how much clonotype sharing occurs between individuals, the study deeply sequenced the blood TCR repertoires of five healthy adults. To increase sequencing depth and limit assay-specific biases, TCR repertoire library preparation and sequencing were carried out by different laboratories using diverse techniques.

The donors were healthy, HIV-negative adults who had no recently reported acute infections or vaccinations. All donors were Caucasian adults living in Nashville, Tennessee, USA. CD4+ T cells were enriched through magnetic negative selection, after which naive cells were positively selected on CD45RA and the remaining negative fraction served as the memory subset. After blood collection by leukapheresis, PBMCs were isolated using Ficoll-Histopaque density gradient centrifugation and then cryopreserved in the vapor phase of liquid nitrogen. Analytical flow cytometry was used to check the purity and quantity of every magnetically sorted T cell population. From each sorted fraction, genomic DNA was isolated and quantified by UV absorbance on a Nanodrop 2000c. Using the deep immunoSEQ assay, multiplex PCR amplified TCR CDR3 regions from genomic DNA. For each cell subset, the extracted genomic DNA was distributed evenly across all wells of several immunoSEQ 96-well plates, and each plate served as one replicate. For sorted subsets, roughly 0.2 ug genomic DNA, equal to about 30,000 T cell genomes, was loaded into each replicate PCR. The purified libraries were quantified using a Qubit 3.0 fluorometer, sized with a Bioanalyzer 2100, and then quantified again using the KAPA Library Quantification kit. Every immunoSEQ 96-well plate was sequenced on a separate single-read 150-cycle Illumina NextSeq 550 flow cell. Per the authors' processing: Because the immunoSEQ output included only junctional sequences and no quality scores, the filtering could not be the same as the filtering used for full-length reads. To assign V/J genes and CDR3, sequences were annotated using PyIR, a Python wrapper for IgBLAST v1.9, with IMGT germline references. Reads were removed for weak V/J assignments (E-value above 1e-6), missing CDR3, stop codons, out-of-frame junctions, or ambiguous translated residues. V3J clonotypes were defined by identical inferred V gene, J gene, and CDR3 amino acid sequence. Percentage overlap between repertoires was calculated by dividing the number of shared unique clonotypes by the size of the smaller repertoire. Repertoire richness was assessed with RTK rarefaction, the Chao1 estimator, and Recon v2.1 estimates of unobserved clonotypes. OLGA was used to compute generation probabilities for all TCRbeta clonotypes that the gDNA method yielded from a few donors. Entries here come from immuneACCESS through TCRdb and include only in-frame sequences with V and J called. Some clones fail to appear in such tables; in the studies checked, an unresolved V gene covers under half of the shortfall, and the cause of the remainder is unknown. V, J and clone size are those of that table, while D and trimming were read from the DNA. The sample records some 630,000 clones, about two thirds of which are singletons. Together, the top ten hold around 2% of the sample.

Summary of the overall study and its limitations: Sharing across four donors was observed for 4.5% to 6.5% of naive CD4, over 3% of naive CD8, about 2.3% of memory CD4, and about 0.38% of memory CD8 clonotypes. Naive subsets generally had larger estimated clonotype richness than memory subsets. The genetic and exposure-history diversity represented was limited by the small number of donors. Sampling was restricted to blood, and TCR repertoires in tissue are likely to differ from TCR repertoires in blood. Clonotypes shared by all four sorted-subset donors showed higher generation probabilities than non-shared clonotypes. Pairwise subsampling indicated that sequencing depth was expected to affect the degree of clonotype sharing among donors. Incomplete sequencing was indicated by rarefaction of sorted-subset datasets, despite the large sequencing depth.

With respect to this clone: The antigen this receptor binds is unknown. There are no base qualities to consult, and no much larger clone falls within one base.

This TCR derives from a woman in her 30s in good health. The sequenced sample consisted of memory CD4+ T cells sorted from blood. Taken with the paper, the label for cell subset or site translates to: CD45RA-negative fraction.

The nucleotide sequence reads TGTGCCAGCAGAGATCAGCACAACTATGGCTACACCTTC. The resulting protein is CASRDQHNYGYTF. The chain links TRBV6-6 with TRBJ1-2; the D gene identity is not certain. At the junction V is shortened by 6 bases and J by 2 bases, with 10 bases in between. Counted from cysteine to phenylalanine, this CDR3 has 13 amino acids. CDR3 DNA only is kept here, 39 bases in frame from base 1. Taken from the germline V gene (reference sequence), the CDR1 and CDR2 loops are MNHNY and SVGAGI.